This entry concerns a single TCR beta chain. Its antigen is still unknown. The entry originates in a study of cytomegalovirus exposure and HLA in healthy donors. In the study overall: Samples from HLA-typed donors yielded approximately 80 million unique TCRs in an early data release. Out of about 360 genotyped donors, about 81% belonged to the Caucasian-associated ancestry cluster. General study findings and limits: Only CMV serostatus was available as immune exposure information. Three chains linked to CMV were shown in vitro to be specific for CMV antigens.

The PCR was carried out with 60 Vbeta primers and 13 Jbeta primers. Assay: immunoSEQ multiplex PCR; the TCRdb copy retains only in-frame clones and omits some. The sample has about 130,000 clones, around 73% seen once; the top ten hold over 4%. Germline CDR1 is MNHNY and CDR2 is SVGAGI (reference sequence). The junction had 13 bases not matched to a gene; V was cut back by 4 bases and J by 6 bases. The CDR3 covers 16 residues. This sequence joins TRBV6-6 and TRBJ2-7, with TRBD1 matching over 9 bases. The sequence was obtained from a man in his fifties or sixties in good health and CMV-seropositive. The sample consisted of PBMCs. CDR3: CASSSPMGQGILEQYF. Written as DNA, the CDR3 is TGTGCCAGCAGTTCGCCCATGGGACAGGGTATCCTCGAGCAGTACTTC.